The 14 T cell receptor beta chains below come from one sample, sequenced in a study of human T cells and chemical hapten exposure. TCRdb reprocessed the RACE reads with MiXCR, giving one entry per CDR3 protein. The table has about 380,000 distinct CDR3 sequences, 4.8% seen once. Time point denoted: patch test 1, 2 weeks after DPC sensitization. The treatment denotes: therapeutic diphenylcyclopropenone sensitization with weekly scalp DPC. This specimen consisted of whole blood, obtained in connection with sensitization to the hapten diphenylcyclopropenone (DPC). These receptors were obtained from a woman aged 45 to 65 with alopecia areata. Some clones in this sample may be carry-over from other donors' samples.

This clonotype was counted many times. The chain couples TRBV12-3 or TRBV12-4 to TRBJ1-2; a weak D match, TRBD1 (6 bases). The V gene lost 2 bases and the J gene lost 6 bases, with 16 bases spanning the gap. The CDR3 consists of 15 residues. The CDR3 loop reads CASSLPYGGRDGYTF. The DNA for the CDR3 is TGTGCCAGCAGTTTACCGTACGGGGGGCGGGATGGCTACACCTTC.

This clonotype was observed at least ten times. The V and J genes are TRBV18 and TRBJ2-3; the match to TRBD1 covers 9 bases. The length of the CDR3 is 15 residues. V was clipped by 3 bases and J by 6 bases; unmatched bases: 7. Looked up from germline, CDR1 is KGHSH and CDR2 is LQKENI. CDR3 in DNA: TGTGCCAGCTCACCCGGGACAGGGAACGCCGATACGCAGTATTTT. This codes for CASSPGTGNADTQYF.

This clonotype was recorded many times. V and J are TRBV7-9 and TRBJ1-3; possible D gene TRBD1, 5 bases. The CDR3 length is 18 residues. V lost 7 bases and J lost 1, with 23 bases in between. CDR1 and CDR2 from the germline V gene are SEHNR and FQNEAQ (reference sequence). The CDR3 sequence is CASTPLGGPSSSGNTIYF. DNA of the CDR3: TGTGCCAGCACCCCTCTGGGGGGTCCTAGCTCTTCTGGAAACACCATATATTTT.

This clonotype has a count of ten or more. The chain carries TRBV24-1 and TRBJ2-1; D is unresolved. Trimming left V 2 bases short and J 8 bases short, with 12 bases between. This CDR3 spans 14 amino acids. CDR1 is KGHDR and CDR2 is SFDVKD in the germline V gene. The CDR3 protein is CATSDSRNLDEQFF. CDR3 DNA: TGTGCCACCAGTGATTCGAGAAATTTAGATGAGCAGTTCTTC.

This clonotype was picked up many times. This rearrangement joins TRBV5-1 to TRBJ2-3; unclear D gene. Germline V gene sequence: CDR1 SGHRS, CDR2 YFSETQ. This CDR3 contains 14 residues. The ends were cut back, 4 bases at V and 0 bases at J, with 9 bases in the middle. The CDR3 region is CASSLTTSTDTQYF. The CDR3 coding sequence is TGCGCCAGCAGCCTAACGACTAGCACAGATACGCAGTATTTT.

This clonotype was detected only a few times. The rearrangement joins TRBV5-1 to TRBJ2-4; the match to TRBD2 covers 8 bases. The trim removed 3 bases at V and 8 bases at J, leaving 10 bases unmatched. Germline V gives CDR1 SGHRS, CDR2 YFSETQ. The CDR3 is made up of 15 amino acids. CDR3: CASSSGQGLGDIQYF. The CDR3, as DNA: TGCGCCAGCAGCTCAGGGCAGGGACTAGGAGACATTCAGTACTTC.

The chain employs TRBV4-2 and TRBJ2-7; 10 bases are shared with TRBD2. Germline CDR1 and CDR2: LGHNA and YNFKEQ. CDR3 length: 17 amino acids. The V segment lost 0 bases and the J segment 2 bases; nucleotides outside the gene matches: 7. The CDR3 is CASSQDTRLAGAYEQYF. For the CDR3, the DNA is TGTGCCAGCAGCCAAGATACGCGGCTAGCGGGAGCCTACGAGCAGTACTTC.

This clonotype was counted many times. The chain is built from TRBV14 and TRBJ1-1; 10 bases map to TRBD1. The germline V gene encodes CDR1 SGHDN and CDR2 FVKESK. V lost 2 bases to trimming and J lost 1 base; unmatched junction nucleotides: 1. The CDR3 sequence is 15 residues long. The CDR3 nucleotides read TGTGCCAGCAGCCAACGGACAGGGGGGAACACTGAAGCTTTCTTT. Encoded protein: CASSQRTGGNTEAFF.

This clonotype occurred many times. The J gene is TRBJ2-5, the V gene TRBV27; possible D gene TRBD1, 5 bases. CDR3 length: 15 amino acids. Germline assignment: CDR1 MNHEY and CDR2 SMNVEV (reference sequence). V lost 6 bases and J 3 bases, leaving 17 bases between the germline ends. The CDR3 DNA reads as TGTGCCAGCAGCAATCAGGGAATCCTTAAAGAGACCCAGTACTTC. This translates into CASSNQGILKETQYF.

This clonotype was observed many times. This chain links TRBV12-3 or TRBV12-4 with TRBJ1-1; no clear D gene. The CDR3 has 12 amino acids. The germline V and J ends were trimmed by 3 bases and 7 bases, with 9 bases remaining between them. The DNA for the CDR3 is TGTGCCAGCAGTTTTGGCGCCGGTGAAGCTTTCTTT. It encodes CASSFGAGEAFF.

This clonotype was counted between two and nine times. The V gene is TRBV12-3 or TRBV12-4, the J gene TRBJ2-3; the D gene is possibly TRBD2 (6 bases). This CDR3 spans 15 amino acids. The germline V and J ends were trimmed by 0 bases and 2 bases, with 9 bases remaining between them. The CDR3 DNA is TGTGCCAGCAGTTTAGCGCAGCGGGCCACAGATACGCAGTATTTT. Protein sequence: CASSLAQRATDTQYF.

This clonotype was seen many times. The J gene is TRBJ1-5, the V gene TRBV5-1; weak D call: TRBD1 (6 bases). The ends were cut back, 4 bases at V and 7 bases at J, with 15 bases in the middle. The CDR3 sequence is 14 residues long. The germline gives CDR1 SGHRS, CDR2 YFSETQ. The CDR3 sequence is CASSQGGDGQPQHF. In DNA, the CDR3 is TGCGCCAGCAGCCAAGGGGGTGACGGACAGCCCCAGCATTTT.

The chain employs TRBV6-2 or TRBV6-3 and TRBJ1-1; 10 bases align to TRBD1. Germline lookup yields CDR1 MNHEY and CDR2 SVGEGT. With V trimmed by 4 bases and J by 5 bases, 7 bases remained unmatched. CDR3 length: 15 residues. In nucleotides, the CDR3 is TGTGCCAGCAGTTCTCGGACAGGGGGGAAAACTGAAGCTTTCTTT. Protein: CASSSRTGGKTEAFF.

V gene TRBV6-5 combines with J gene TRBJ2-1; D may be TRBD1 (7 bases). This CDR3 is built from 15 residues. V was trimmed by 0 bases and J by 7 bases, leaving 13 bases between them. The germline V gene has CDR1 MNHEY and CDR2 SVGAGI. CDR3 sequence: CASSYSEGAKNEQFF. The CDR3 DNA follows: TGTGCCAGCAGTTACTCGGAGGGGGCTAAAAATGAGCAGTTCTTC.